This is a list of T cell receptor beta chains from one sample in a study of CD8 T cells in Susac syndrome. One entry per CDR3 protein results from TCRdb running MiXCR on the immunoSEQ multiplex PCR reads. Of a few hundred thousand distinct CDR3 sequences listed, approximately 90% were seen once; the top ten hold around 0.14%. Specimen: CD8+ T cells from PBMCs. Every receptor here comes from a human donor with multiple sclerosis. CDR3s include the opening cysteine and the closing phenylalanine or tryptophan. Each record gives: D gene, V gene, clone size, J gene, CDR3 DNA, CDR3 protein. The D gene is left open where the match is weak. Size tells how often a clone was seen (once, few, many) or the class of an expanded clone, and some rows leave it out.

>TRBD1|TRBV19|-|TRBJ2-6
TGTGCCAGTAGTATGCGACAGGGGAGTTACTCTGGGGCCAACGTCCTGACTTTC
CASSMRQGSYSGANVLTF
>TRBD1|TRBV10-3|-|TRBJ2-3
TGTGCCATCAGTGAGTGGGGACAGCCCGGCACAGATACGCAGTATTTT
CAISEWGQPGTDTQYF
>-|TRBV30|once|TRBJ2-1
TGTGCCTGGAGTTTGACAGGCCTGACCAATGAGCAGTTCTTC
CAWSLTGLTNEQFF
>-|TRBV4-3|-|TRBJ2-7
TGCGCCAGCAGCCAAGATCGAGGACACTCATACGAGCAGTACTTC
CASSQDRGHSYEQYF
>-|TRBV9|-|TRBJ1-2
TGTGCCAGCAGCGTTAGCGGGGCCCTCTCCTTC
CASSVSGALSF
>TRBD2|TRBV9|-|TRBJ2-3
TGTGCCAGCAGCGTACCGCTAGCGGGGGGAGATACGCAGTATTTT
CASSVPLAGGDTQYF
>TRBD2|TRBV6-2/TRBV6-3|-|TRBJ2-5
TGTGCCAGCAGGAAACTAGCGGGAGCAGAAGAGACCCAGTACTTC
CASRKLAGAEETQYF
>-|TRBV6-1|-|TRBJ2-1
TGTGCCAGCAGTGATCTGGGACAAGTCGAGTTCTTC
CASSDLGQVEFF
>-|TRBV14|-|TRBJ1-6
TGTGCCAGCAGACTCCGGGCCCCCGTCGATTCACCCCTCCACTTT
CASRLRAPVDSPLHF
>-|TRBV28|-|TRBJ2-5
TGTGCCAGCAGCCCTCCCCGACAGGTCCAAGAGACCCAGTACTTC
CASSPPRQVQETQYF
>TRBD2|TRBV5-4|-|TRBJ2-3
TGTGCCAGCAGCTTGAGGCGGGAGCTTTTCACAGATACGCAGTATTTT
CASSLRRELFTDTQYF
>TRBD1|TRBV2|-|TRBJ1-2
TGTGCCAGCAGTGAGGAGGACAGGGGGACGGAGGGCTACACCTTC
CASSEEDRGTEGYTF
>TRBD1|TRBV14|-|TRBJ2-7
TGTGCCAGCGCGACAGGGTGGAACGAGCAGTACTTC
CASATGWNEQYF
>TRBD2|TRBV12-3/TRBV12-4|-|TRBJ2-2
TGTGCCAGCAGTCCGTCCGGGACTAGCACCGGGGAGCTGTTTTTT
CASSPSGTSTGELFF
>TRBD1|TRBV14|-|TRBJ1-4
TGTGCCAGCAGCCACCACAGGGGGAGGGGTGAAAAACTGTTTTTT
CASSHHRGRGEKLFF
>-|TRBV20-1|-|TRBJ1-1
TGCAGTGCGACCCGTCCTCCTCGAGTGAACACTGAAGCTTTCTTT
CSATRPPRVNTEAFF
>-|TRBV28|-|TRBJ1-5
TGTGCCAGCACGCCCTTAGGGCAGCCCCAGCATTTT
CASTPLGQPQHF
>-|TRBV4-2|-|TRBJ2-3
TGTGCCAGCAGCCACCGGGACTCCACCACAGATACGCAGTATTTT
CASSHRDSTTDTQYF
>-|TRBV15|once|TRBJ2-7
TGTGCCACCAGCATGGGGACTCAGTCCTACGAGCAGTACTTC
CATSMGTQSYEQYF
>TRBD2|TRBV12-3/TRBV12-4|-|TRBJ2-1
TGTGCCATCAGGCGGGGGGCCCTCGATGAGCAGTTCTTC
CAIRRGALDEQFF
>-|TRBV15|-|TRBJ1-5
TGTGCCACCGGGGGGCGGGCGGGCCATCAGCCCCAGCATTTT
CATGGRAGHQPQHF
>-|TRBV4-3|-|TRBJ2-1
TGCGCCAGCAGCCAAGACTCAGAGAGCTCCTACAATGAGCAGTTCTTC
CASSQDSESSYNEQFF
>TRBD2|TRBV15|few|TRBJ2-7
TGTGCCACCAGCGTGGTCCCTAGACTAGCGAATGGCTACGAGCAGTACTTC
CATSVVPRLANGYEQYF
>TRBD2|TRBV20-1|-|TRBJ2-1
TGCAGTGGTACACTAGCGGGAGCCCAGTATGAGCAGTTCTTC
CSGTLAGAQYEQFF
>-|TRBV7-2|-|TRBJ1-1
TGTGCCAGCAGCCATGACCTCGGGGGAAGGACTGAAGCTTTCTTT
CASSHDLGGRTEAFF
>TRBD1|TRBV5-6|-|TRBJ2-1
TGTGCCAGCAGCTCCCGGGACAGGTCTTACAATGAGCAGTTCTTC
CASSSRDRSYNEQFF
>TRBD1|TRBV28|-|TRBJ2-1
TGTGCCAGCAGCACAACCCGCGGACAGGGAAGGAATGAGCAGTTCTTC
CASSTTRGQGRNEQFF
>TRBD2|TRBV7-3|-|TRBJ2-5
TGTGCCAGCAGCTTAACGGGACTAGCGGGGTCAGAGACCCAGTACTTC
CASSLTGLAGSETQYF